A single sample gave rise to the 25 T cell receptor beta chains below, sequenced in a study of response to subunit inactivated influenza vaccine. Using its own MiXCR run on the RT-PCR reads, TCRdb lists one record per CDR3 protein. The data show roughly 460,000 distinct CDR3 sequences, approximately 10% seen once. The source was PBMCs from blood, collected around seven weeks after vaccination. These receptor sequences come from a man aged 45-60 years who received an inactivated influenza vaccine.

As regards this clonotype: The germline gene is not matched at one end of the junction; a read error may be the cause. The chain recombines TRBV7-2 with TRBJ1-5; D gene unclear. This CDR3 is 15 amino acids long. Germline CDR1 SGHTA, CDR2 FQGNSA. CDR3 sequence reads: CACSLAGRGNQPQHF. Here the CDR3 DNA reads TGTGCCTGCAGCTTAGCGGGCCGGGGCAATCAGCCCCAGCATTTT. Full variable domain (remainder filled in from reference TRBV7-2 and TRBJ1-5): GAGVSQSPSNKVTEKGKDVELRCDPISGHTALYWYRQSLGQGLEFLIYFQGNSAPDKSGLPSDRFSAERTGGSVSTLTIQRTQQEDSAVYLCACSLAGRGNQPQHFGDGTRLSIL.

V is TRBV12-3 or TRBV12-4 and J is TRBJ1-5; no definite D call. The CDR3 has 13 amino acids. The V gene lost 3 bases and the J gene lost 6 bases, with 9 bases spanning the gap. CDR3 region: CASSFEGGQPQHF. The CDR3 DNA reads TGTGCCAGCAGTTTCGAGGGAGGTCAGCCCCAGCATTTT.

The V and J genes are TRBV6-1 and TRBJ2-1; the D gene is possibly TRBD2 (6 bases). V was clipped by 6 bases and J by 4 bases, with 19 bases between them. The CDR3 is 16 amino acids. From germline, CDR1 is MNHNS and CDR2 SASEGT. The CDR3 loop is CASSSPPGLDYNEQFF. The DNA of the CDR3 is TGTGCCAGCAGCAGTCCTCCGGGACTGGATTACAATGAGCAGTTCTTC.

This clonotype was counted between two and nine times. This chain joins TRBV29-1 and TRBJ2-1; D may be TRBD2 (6 bases). V dropped 7 bases and J dropped 3 bases, with 10 bases sitting between them. The CDR3 is 12 residues long. Germline values: CDR1 SQVTM, CDR2 ANQGSEA. The CDR3 DNA is TGCAGCGGAGGGACTGACTACAATGAGCAGTTCTTC. Encoded protein: CSGGTDYNEQFF.

The rearrangement links TRBV6-1 to TRBJ1-5, with 7 positions matching TRBD1. Germline V gives CDR1 MNHNS, CDR2 SASEGT. V gave up 7 bases and J gave up 0 bases; unmatched junction bases: 3. This CDR3 contains 14 residues. CDR3 DNA sequence: TGTGCCAGCAAACACAGGGGTAGCAATCAGCCCCAGCATTTT. Its translation is CASKHRGSNQPQHF.

The V gene is TRBV20-1, the J gene TRBJ2-1; D may correspond to TRBD1 or TRBD2 (6 bases each). The CDR3 is 13 residues long. The V gene lost 3 bases and the J gene lost 5 bases, with 11 bases spanning the gap. From germline, CDR1 is DFQATT and CDR2 SNEGSKA (reference sequence). The CDR3 sequence: CSASGGSNNEQFF. The CDR3 DNA sequence: TGCAGTGCTAGCGGGGGCTCTAACAATGAGCAGTTCTTC.

The gene calls are TRBV29-1 and TRBJ1-2; D not resolved. Germline V gene data show CDR1 as SQVTM and CDR2 as ANQGSEA. V lost 4 bases and J 8 bases, leaving 17 bases between the germline ends. CDR3 length: 13 residues. CDR3 amino acids: CSVVYPAGGGYTF. CDR3 nucleotides: TGCAGCGTTGTGTATCCAGCAGGCGGAGGCTACACCTTC.

The CDR3 reads CASSLNQGAAQYF. In DNA form, the CDR3 reads TGTGCCAGCAGCTTAAATCAGGGGGCTGCGCAGTATTTT. The rearrangement joins TRBV11-3 to TRBJ2-3; TRBD1 matches 8 bases. From germline, CDR1 is SGHNT and CDR2 YENEEA. Germline trimming cut 2 bases from V and 10 bases from J; bases unmatched to any gene: 5. The CDR3 covers 13 residues.

This clonotype was counted a few times. V usage is TRBV7-2 and J usage is TRBJ2-2; tentative D call: TRBD2 (5 bases). V lost 0 bases and J lost 0, with 8 bases in between. Germline-derived CDR1 and CDR2 are SGHTA and FQGNSA. The CDR3 has 16 amino acids. In DNA, the CDR3 is TGTGCCAGCAGCTTAGCCCAACTAGCGAACACCGGGGAGCTGTTTTTT. This sequence encodes CASSLAQLANTGELFF. Full variable domain (outside the CDR3, taken from reference TRBV7-2 and TRBJ2-2): GAGVSQSPSNKVTEKGKDVELRCDPISGHTALYWYRQSLGQGLEFLIYFQGNSAPDKSGLPSDRFSAERTGGSVSTLTIQRTQQEDSAVYLCASSLAQLANTGELFFGEGSRLTVL.

The chain employs TRBV6-2 or TRBV6-3 and TRBJ1-1, with D tentatively TRBD1 (6 bases). Germline assignment: CDR1 MNHEY and CDR2 SVGEGT. V dropped 6 bases and J dropped 4 bases, with 12 bases sitting between them. The CDR3 loop spans 13 amino acids. In DNA, the CDR3 is TGTGCCAGCAGGTGGGGGCTTGGCACTGAAGCTTTCTTT. It is translated as CASRWGLGTEAFF.

The chain couples TRBV20-1 to TRBJ2-1; TRBD2 agrees at 10 bases. The CDR3 contains 18 residues. Trimming at V came to 0 bases and at J to 3 bases, leaving 11 bases not matched to a gene. Germline values: CDR1 DFQATT, CDR2 SNEGSKA (reference sequence). The CDR3 loop reads CSARDSGGIAGGYNEQFF. Written as DNA, the CDR3 is TGCAGTGCTAGAGATTCGGGAGGGATAGCGGGAGGCTACAATGAGCAGTTCTTC.

In its sample, this clonotype was seen many times. The chain links TRBV20-1 to TRBJ1-6, with D tentatively TRBD1 (5 bases). The germline gives CDR1 DFQATT, CDR2 SNEGSKA (reference sequence). Trimming took 1 base from V and 12 from J, leaving 13 bases between them. This CDR3 comprises 13 residues. CDR3: CSARAQGGGPLHF. In nucleotides, the CDR3 is TGCAGTGCTAGAGCGCAGGGTGGAGGACCCCTCCACTTT.

This chain connects TRBV20-1 to TRBJ2-1, with D possibly matching TRBD2 (6 bases). This CDR3 spans 11 amino acids. The V end was cut by 1 base, the J end by 15 bases, with 13 bases between. Germline lookup yields CDR1 DFQATT and CDR2 SNEGSKA (reference sequence). CDR3: CSARGLGVGFF. CDR3 nucleotide sequence: TGCAGTGCTAGAGGACTAGGTGTGGGGTTCTTC.

The chain links TRBV5-1 to TRBJ2-7; no definite D call. This CDR3 comprises 14 residues. Germline V CDR1 and CDR2: SGHRS, YFSETQ. Trimming cost V 7 bases and J 0 bases, with 14 bases left between them. The CDR3 sequence is CASSHSVSSYEQYF. The CDR3, as DNA: TGCGCCAGCTCCCATTCCGTTTCCTCCTACGAGCAGTACTTC. The full variable domain, its missing parts supplied by reference TRBV5-1 and TRBJ2-7, is KAGVTQTPRYLIKTRGQQVTLSCSPISGHRSVSWYQQTPGQGLQFLFEYFSETQRNKGNFPGRFSGRQFSNSRSEMNVSTLELGDSALYLCASSHSVSSYEQYFGPGTRLTVT.

The chain employs TRBV3-1 and TRBJ2-7; TRBD1 might be the D (5 bases). Looked up from germline, CDR1 is LGHDT and CDR2 is YNNKEL (reference sequence). Trimming cost V 1 base and J 6 bases, with 10 bases left between them. This CDR3 region has 13 residues. The CDR3 nucleotides read TGTGCCAGCAGCCAAGTTCTAGGGGCCGAGCAGTACTTC. This codes for CASSQVLGAEQYF.

This chain joins TRBV5-5 and TRBJ2-7, with 9 nucleotides matching TRBD1. The CDR3 has 13 amino acids. V shed 5 bases, J shed 3 bases, and the junction held 3 bases outside the gene matches. CDR1 SGHKS and CDR2 YYEKEE come from the germline V gene (reference sequence). This CDR3 reads CASRQTGGYEQYF. Here the CDR3 DNA reads TGTGCCAGCAGACAGACAGGGGGCTACGAGCAGTACTTC.

This clonotype has just a few counts. The chain joins TRBV20-1 to TRBJ1-2, with 8 positions matching TRBD1. Germline lookup yields CDR1 DFQATT and CDR2 SNEGSKA (reference sequence). The CDR3 spans 12 residues. The junction had 7 bases not matched to a gene; V was cut back by 5 bases and J by 8 bases. CDR3 nucleotide sequence: TGCAGTGCTGGAGGGACAGGCCGCGGCTACACCTTC. It specifies CSAGGTGRGYTF.

The chain links TRBV2 to TRBJ2-7; possibly TRBD2 for D (5 bases). The V end was cut by 4 bases, the J end by 3 bases, with 19 bases between. Germline CDR1 is SNHLY and CDR2 is FYNNEI. This CDR3 contains 16 residues. CDR3 loop: CASSAPRSGEGYEQYF. DNA of the CDR3: TGTGCCAGCAGTGCCCCGAGGAGCGGCGAAGGCTACGAGCAGTACTTC.

This clonotype has more than one count but fewer than ten. This chain joins TRBV7-6 and TRBJ2-7; D gene ambiguous. The ends were cut back, 2 bases at V and 2 bases at J, with 13 bases in the middle. From germline, CDR1 is SGHVS and CDR2 FNYEAQ. The length of the CDR3 is 15 residues. The CDR3 protein is CASSLLPDSAYEQYF. CDR3 nucleotides: TGTGCCAGCAGCTTACTTCCTGACTCCGCCTACGAGCAGTACTTC.

This clonotype was seen only a few times. The chain links TRBV29-1 to TRBJ1-1; a possible D gene is TRBD1 (5 bases). V lost 8 bases and J lost 1, with 17 bases in between. Germline CDR1 is SQVTM and CDR2 is ANQGSEA. The CDR3 length is 14 residues. The CDR3 bases are TGCAGCACCCTTCCGGGACCGGGGAACACTGAAGCTTTCTTT. Encoded protein: CSTLPGPGNTEAFF. The entire variable domain, with the rest obtained from reference TRBV29-1 and TRBJ1-1, is as follows: SAVISQKPSRDICQRGTSLTIQCQVDSQVTMMFWYRQQPGQSLTLIATANQGSEATYESGFVIDKFPISRPNLTFSTLTVSNMSPEDSSIYLCSTLPGPGNTEAFFGQGTRLTVV.

V is TRBV6-6 and J is TRBJ2-7; TRBD1 agrees at 7 bases. The germline V gene encodes CDR1 MNHNY and CDR2 SVGAGI (reference sequence). The CDR3 length is 13 residues. The V and J ends lost 5 bases and 4 bases, in that order; junction bases with no gene match: 5. This chain's CDR3 is CASSRDSLYEQYF. DNA for the CDR3: TGTGCCAGCAGTAGGGACAGTCTTTACGAGCAGTACTTC.

This clonotype was seen many times. The chain joins TRBV12-3 or TRBV12-4 to TRBJ1-1, with D perhaps TRBD1 (5 bases). The CDR3 length is 12 residues. Trimming shortened V by 6 bases and J by 7 bases, and 12 bases separated the two germline ends. As DNA, the CDR3 is TGTGCCAGCAGCAAGACAGCCCTTGAAGCTTTCTTT. This translates into CASSKTALEAFF.

This clonotype has only a few counts. This chain uses TRBV7-2 with TRBJ2-5, with 11 bases matching TRBD2. CDR3 length: 15 residues. Per germline, CDR1 SGHTA and CDR2 FQGNSA. With V trimmed by 6 bases and J by 1 base, 4 bases remained unmatched. In nucleotides, the CDR3 is TGTGCCAGCAGAAGACTAGCGGGGAGCCAAGAGACCCAGTACTTC. Amino acid sequence: CASRRLAGSQETQYF.

This clonotype showed up just a few times. The gene calls are TRBV5-1 and TRBJ2-1; TRBD2 agrees at 9 bases. Germline CDR1 SGHRS, CDR2 YFSETQ. The CDR3 has 17 residues. V gave up 2 bases and J gave up 6 bases; unmatched junction bases: 12. The CDR3 DNA follows: TGCGCCAGCAGCTTCTCTGAAGCGGGAGGTATGGGCAATGAGCAGTTCTTC. Translating it yields CASSFSEAGGMGNEQFF.

V is TRBV20-1 and J is TRBJ1-2; TRBD1 is a possible D gene (5 bases). V was trimmed by 5 bases and J by 4 bases, leaving 11 bases between them. Germline loops: CDR1 DFQATT, CDR2 SNEGSKA (reference sequence). CDR3 length: 12 residues. In DNA, the CDR3 is TGCAGTGCTGCACGACAGTCCTATGGCTACACCTTC. It is translated as CSAARQSYGYTF.